This T cell receptor (beta chain) stems from a study of cytomegalovirus exposure and HLA in healthy donors. Study-wide findings and caveats: Accurate HLA-A and HLA-B prediction from TCR beta sequences was reported for most subjects. The availability of immune exposure information extended only to CMV serostatus. Specific recognition of CMV antigens was confirmed in vitro for a few chains (all CMV-associated). Later examination showed HLA-associated TCR beta chains had greater clonal expansion than equally common others.

For this clone: The target antigen is unknown.

With 2 bases clipped from V and 5 bases from J, the junction kept 5 bases outside the gene matches. CDR1 is LNHDA, CDR2 SQIVND, per germline (reference sequence). CDR3 length equals 16 residues. Vbeta (60) and Jbeta (13) primers were used in the PCR. Repertoires were generated with immunoSEQ multiplex PCR, while TCRdb's copy carries only in-frame clones and drops some. The sample consists of about 120,000 clones, more than 70% of them appearing once. Sequenced material: PBMCs. This sequence was found in a man under 40 in good health and CMV-seronegative. The rearrangement joins TRBV19 to TRBJ2-2, with TRBD2 matching 10 bases. The DNA for the CDR3 is TGTGCCAGTAGTATATTAGCGGGGGGAAGGACCGGGGAGCTGTTTTTT. Translation gives CASSILAGGRTGELFF.